These 24 T cell receptor beta chains were all obtained from the same sample, sequenced in a study of OX40 agonist ivuxolimab in advanced cancers. This table comes from immunoSEQ multiplex PCR, and its TCRdb copy is limited to in-frame clones, with some not included. The table has just under 60,000 clones, around 93% seen once. Sequencing was performed on CD4+ or CD8+ T cells sorted from blood, taken in a trial of the OX40 agonist ivuxolimab. These receptors came from an adult with an advanced solid tumor such as melanoma, head and neck, liver or kidney cancer.

The V call is TRBV7-9, the J call TRBJ2-2; D ambiguous. The CDR3 contains 18 residues. V lost 2 bases, J lost 1 base, and 17 bases lay in between. Germline lookup yields CDR1 SEHNR and CDR2 FQNEAQ (reference sequence). CDR3 protein: CASSLLPFGQLNTGELFF. In DNA, the CDR3 is TGTGCCAGCAGCTTACTCCCTTTCGGGCAGTTGAACACCGGGGAGCTGTTTTTT.

V gene TRBV7-9 combines with J gene TRBJ2-5, with 9 bases that match TRBD1. Looked up from germline, CDR1 is SEHNR and CDR2 is FQNEAQ (reference sequence). Losses at the gene ends were 4 bases for V and 4 bases for J; bases not matched to a gene: 7. This CDR3 has 15 residues. The DNA of the CDR3 is TGTGCCAGCAGCTCCAGGACAGGGGTCGTAGAGACCCAGTACTTC. Translating it yields CASSSRTGVVETQYF.

The chain combines TRBV9 with TRBJ2-1, with D possibly being TRBD2 (6 bases). V lost 0 bases and J lost 7, with 20 bases in between. The CDR3 loop spans 17 amino acids. CDR1 and CDR2 (germline): SGDLS, YYNGEE. As DNA, the CDR3 is TGTGCCAGCAGCGTAGTAGGGGCCCCCGCGGCGGGGAATGAGCAGTTCTTC. It is translated as CASSVVGAPAAGNEQFF.

The rearrangement links TRBV30 to TRBJ2-2; 8 bases line up with TRBD2. This CDR3 has 16 amino acids. Germline V CDR1 and CDR2: GTSNPN, SVGIG (reference sequence). Losses at the gene ends were 5 bases for V and 4 bases for J; bases not matched to a gene: 12. The CDR3 DNA follows: TGTGCCTGGGAGGGAGGGGCTAGCGGGTCCACCGGGGAGCTGTTTTTT. It specifies CAWEGGASGSTGELFF.

The chain combines TRBV11-2 with TRBJ2-5; D gene unclear. The CDR3 covers 15 residues. Germline CDR1 is SGHAT and CDR2 is FQNNGV. V lost 0 bases and J 5 bases, leaving 13 bases between the germline ends. The CDR3 protein is CASSLDTLVPETQYF. In DNA, the CDR3 is TGTGCCAGCAGCTTAGACACCCTAGTCCCTGAGACCCAGTACTTC.

The V call is TRBV19, the J call TRBJ2-7; TRBD2 matches 8 bases. The CDR3 contains 14 residues. J lost 3 bases, V lost 3 bases, and 4 bases had no gene match. Germline CDR1 LNHDA, CDR2 SQIVND (reference sequence). The CDR3 sequence is CASSIKREYYEQYF. The DNA of the CDR3 is TGTGCCAGTAGTATCAAGCGGGAGTACTACGAGCAGTACTTC.

The genes are TRBV30 and TRBJ2-5; 13 nucleotides agree with TRBD2. CDR3 length: 15 amino acids. V shed 3 bases, J shed 4 bases, and the junction held 5 bases outside the gene matches. Germline V lookup: CDR1 GTSNPN, CDR2 SVGIG (reference sequence). As DNA, the CDR3 is TGTGCCTGGAGAGACGGACTAGCGGGAGTAGAGACCCAGTACTTC. Translated, it gives CAWRDGLAGVETQYF. Drawing the rest from reference TRBV30 and TRBJ2-5, the complete variable domain is SQTIHQWPATLVQPVGSPLSLECTVEGTSNPNLYWYRQAAGRGLQLLFYSVGIGQISSEVPQNLSASRPQDRQFILSSKKLLLSDSGFYLCAWRDGLAGVETQYFGPGTRLLVL.

The rearrangement joins TRBV5-4 to TRBJ1-1; D remains ambiguous. The germline gives CDR1 SGHNT, CDR2 YYREEE (reference sequence). There are 13 residues in the CDR3. Trimming stripped 4 bases from V and 1 base from J, with 8 bases between. The CDR3 DNA reads as TGTGCCAGCAGCATGACAAGGAACACTGAAGCTTTCTTT. This codes for CASSMTRNTEAFF. Based on the CDR3 plus reference TRBV5-4 and TRBJ1-1, the full variable domain is ETGVTQSPTHLIKTRGQQVTLRCSSQSGHNTVSWYQQALGQGPQFIFQYYREEENGRGNFPPRFSGLQFPNYSSELNVNALELDDSALYLCASSMTRNTEAFFGQGTRLTVV.

The rearrangement uses TRBV9 and TRBJ1-4; 7 bases match TRBD1. V trimming: 4 bases; J trimming: 3 bases; junction bases outside the gene matches: 9. Germline CDR1 reads SGDLS; CDR2 reads YYNGEE. The CDR3 consists of 16 residues. This CDR3 is CASSPRQGAANEKLFF. In nucleotides, the CDR3 is TGTGCCAGCAGCCCCCGACAGGGAGCAGCTAATGAAAAACTGTTTTTT.

This rearrangement joins TRBV23-1 to TRBJ2-7; TRBD1 matches at 11 bases. TRBV23-1 is filed as an ORF, its function uncertain. This CDR3 spans 15 amino acids. Trimming at V came to 4 bases and at J to 6 bases, leaving 8 bases not matched to a gene. CDR3 sequence reads: CASSLPGQGVCEQYF. The CDR3 DNA is TGCGCCAGCAGTCTACCGGGACAGGGGGTTTGCGAGCAGTACTTC.

CDR3 residues: CASSFGGGVETQYF. CDR3 nucleotide sequence: TGTGCCAGCAGCTTTGGGGGAGGTGTGGAGACCCAGTACTTC. The V and J genes are TRBV11-2 and TRBJ2-5; a weak D match, TRBD2 (6 bases). The CDR3 has 14 amino acids. Germline CDR1 and CDR2: SGHAT and FQNNGV. Trimming pared 3 bases from V and 5 bases from J, leaving 13 bases between.

This sequence joins TRBV27 and TRBJ2-5; no clear D gene. This CDR3 comprises 13 residues. Germline CDR1 and CDR2: MNHEY and SMNVEV (reference sequence). V gave up 1 base and J gave up 3 bases, with 6 bases separating them. The CDR3 nucleotides are TGTGCCAGCAGTTTATGGCAGAAAGAGACCCAGTACTTC. Its translation: CASSLWQKETQYF.

The gene calls are TRBV18 and TRBJ1-1; TRBD1 matches at 8 bases. V lost 4 bases and J lost 5; bases outside the gene matches: 6. Germline lookup yields CDR1 KGHSH and CDR2 LQKENI. The CDR3 runs to 14 residues. CDR3 DNA sequence: TGTGCCAGCTCACGCGGACAGGGAGGTACTGAAGCTTTCTTT. It specifies CASSRGQGGTEAFF.

On this clone: The junction differs from germline at one of its ends, possibly a read error. The chain joins TRBV29-1 to TRBJ2-5, with D perhaps matching TRBD2 (6 bases). The length of the CDR3 is 12 residues. CDR1 SQVTM and CDR2 ANQGSEA come from the germline V gene. CDR3 amino acids: CSVPGDQETRYF. The CDR3, as DNA: TGCAGCGTTCCGGGAGATCAAGAGACCCGGTACTTC.

This clone was detected once. The gene calls are TRBV27 and TRBJ2-7; D may be TRBD2 (5 bases). The V gene's germline CDR1 is MNHEY and CDR2 SMNVEV (reference sequence). The V gene lost 4 bases and the J gene lost 5 bases, with 18 bases spanning the gap. The CDR3 extends over 15 amino acids. The CDR3 region has the DNA TGTGCCAGCAGTTACTCCCGCGGGCCGAGGAACGAGCAGTACTTC. Translating gives CASSYSRGPRNEQYF.

The genes are TRBV5-1 and TRBJ2-2; 16 bases are shared with TRBD2. Looked up from germline, CDR1 is SGHRS and CDR2 is YFSETQ. This CDR3 comprises 18 residues. V was pared by 0 bases and J by 6 bases, with 5 bases of the junction left unmatched. CDR3 sequence: CASSLDTGLAGGPGELFF. Here the CDR3 DNA reads TGCGCCAGCAGCTTGGATACGGGACTAGCGGGAGGGCCCGGGGAGCTGTTTTTT.

The chain joins TRBV10-3 to TRBJ2-2; unclear D gene. The CDR3 sequence is 13 residues long. V was clipped by 0 bases and J by 4 bases, with 3 bases between them. The V gene's germline CDR1 is ENHRY and CDR2 SYGVKD. CDR3 region: CAISESSTGELFF. The CDR3 nucleotides are TGTGCCATCAGTGAGTCGAGCACCGGGGAGCTGTTTTTT.

The CDR3 protein is CASSQDSWRSDTQYF. The DNA for the CDR3 is TGCGCCAGCAGCCAAGATTCATGGAGGTCCGATACGCAGTATTTT. The rearrangement joins TRBV4-3 to TRBJ2-3; TRBD2 might be the D (5 bases). In germline, CDR1 is LGHNA, CDR2 YSLEER. V was cut by 0 bases and J by 6 bases, with 13 bases left in between. The CDR3 has 15 amino acids.

The chain is built from TRBV7-9 and TRBJ2-7, with D maybe TRBD2 (6 bases). The germline V and J ends were trimmed by 5 bases and 4 bases, with 15 bases remaining between them. This CDR3 has 14 amino acids. CDR1 and CDR2 (germline): SEHNR, FQNEAQ (reference sequence). The CDR3 is CASSPPGDRYEQYF. Written as DNA, the CDR3 is TGTGCCAGCAGCCCCCCGGGGGATCGTTACGAGCAGTACTTC.

This chain joins TRBV29-1 and TRBJ2-1, with 9 bases matching TRBD1. The CDR3 loop spans 14 amino acids. With V trimmed by 4 bases and J by 8 bases, 9 bases remained unmatched. CDR1 and CDR2 from the germline V gene are SQVTM and ANQGSEA. The chain's CDR3 is CSVVTDRGGDEQFF. The CDR3 coding sequence is TGCAGCGTTGTCACGGACAGGGGAGGAGATGAGCAGTTCTTC.

The rearrangement uses TRBV10-2 and TRBJ1-5; D is ambiguous. V shed 0 bases and J shed 4 bases, with 10 bases lying between them. Germline V CDR1 and CDR2: WSHSY, SAAADI. The CDR3 contains 15 residues. Written as DNA, the CDR3 is TGCGCCAGCAGTGAGTCGGTAGGGCCAAATCAGCCCCAGCATTTT. Protein sequence: CASSESVGPNQPQHF.

The chain couples TRBV5-4 to TRBJ1-1; 7 bases line up with TRBD1. V lost 7 bases and J lost 0; bases outside the gene matches: 12. The CDR3 totals 16 residues. Germline V gene data show CDR1 as SGHNT and CDR2 as YYREEE (reference sequence). CDR3 sequence: CASGGGTASMNTEAFF. Here the CDR3 DNA reads TGTGCCAGCGGGGGGGGGACAGCCAGTATGAACACTGAAGCTTTCTTT.

The V call is TRBV7-3, the J call TRBJ2-1; unclear D gene. CDR3 size: 13 residues. Trimming shortened V by 5 bases and J by 5 bases, and 10 bases separated the two germline ends. Germline V gene data show CDR1 as SGHTA and CDR2 as FQGTGA. The CDR3 loop is CASSLDLNNEQFF. The CDR3, as DNA: TGTGCCAGCAGCCTCGACCTTAACAATGAGCAGTTCTTC.

The chain is built from TRBV7-9 and TRBJ1-1; no definite D call. V was pared by 5 bases and J by 7 bases, with 17 bases between. Germline CDR1 and CDR2: SEHNR and FQNEAQ (reference sequence). This CDR3 has 14 amino acids. The CDR3 DNA is TGTGCCAGCAGCGGCCGGGAGGCCGCGAGTGAAGCTTTCTTT. It specifies CASSGREAASEAFF.